This is a list of T cell receptor beta chains from one sample in a study of blood T cell repertoires in COVID-19. Some clones are missing from TCRdb's copy, which holds only in-frame ones; the method was immunoSEQ multiplex PCR. The data hold over 250,000 clones, with 80% to 90% observed a single time. Sample: PBMCs or T cells enriched from blood (not recorded which). Every receptor here comes from a woman younger than 30 who had recovered from COVID-19. Each CDR3 is given with its conserved first and last residue. Each record gives: CDR3 protein, V gene, J gene.

CAIGRGNTEAFF	TRBV19	TRBJ1-1
CASSYVPRSNYGYTF	TRBV3-1/TRBV3-2	TRBJ1-2
CASSYGTGNSGNTIYF	TRBV6-2/TRBV6-3	TRBJ1-3
CASSGGSYNEQFF	TRBV5-1	TRBJ2-1
CASSPGTGDNYGYTF	TRBV5-1	TRBJ1-2
CASSEWQGGLGYTF	TRBV6-1	TRBJ1-2
CASSRGVESDTQYF	TRBV6-5	TRBJ2-3
CASSLTGLQETQYF	TRBV5-5	TRBJ2-5
CASSFDRDRGTEGNTEAFF	TRBV5-1	TRBJ1-1
CASSVAAETPPEQFF	TRBV9	TRBJ2-1
CASSYSQGQNIQYF	TRBV6-5	TRBJ2-4
CATSNSPLTDTQYF	TRBV15	TRBJ2-3
CASSSHSATEAFF	TRBV5-5	TRBJ1-1
CASSTVPGTYEQYF	TRBV5-1	TRBJ2-7
CSASARQTFYEQYF	TRBV20-1	TRBJ2-7
CASSLVSNEQFF	TRBV5-1	TRBJ2-1
CASSSGTGTEQYF	TRBV2	TRBJ2-7
CASSDGYKDQPQHF	TRBV10-2	TRBJ1-5
CASSPTSGEYNEQFF	TRBV27	TRBJ2-1
CASSLSPDRAAYEQYF	TRBV11-2	TRBJ2-7
CASSREVGQLNTEAFF	TRBV5-1	TRBJ1-1
CSVEWGTYTEAFF	TRBV29-1	TRBJ1-1
CSASSGSSYNSPLHF	TRBV20-1	TRBJ1-6
CASSSGTGRPSSNYGYTF	TRBV5-4	TRBJ1-2
CASTADGQGYGYTF	TRBV6-5	TRBJ1-2
CASVGGTANTEAFF	TRBV7-9	TRBJ1-1
CASSQSGTGSAEQYF	TRBV3-1/TRBV3-2	TRBJ2-7
CASNLPPVGLRGYTF	TRBV6-5	TRBJ1-2
CASSSGGKGNTIYF	TRBV7-6	TRBJ1-3
CASSPGTVGPQHF	TRBV3-1/TRBV3-2	TRBJ1-5
CASSFPSGGNEQFF	TRBV5-4	TRBJ2-1
CASSPNRASNYGYTF	TRBV28	TRBJ1-2
CASREREGYGYTF	TRBV6-6	TRBJ1-2
CASREQASNTGELFF	TRBV19	TRBJ2-2
CASIEAGMSGYTF	TRBV19	TRBJ1-2
CASSSAGGVANEQFF	TRBV7-9	TRBJ2-1
CASSLIRDTDTQYF	TRBV18	TRBJ2-3
CASSLDGTTSYEQYF	TRBV11-3	TRBJ2-7
CASRAGTGERQPQHF	TRBV2	TRBJ1-5
CASSYQRGYEQYF	TRBV6-5	TRBJ2-7
CASSSKGTRRDSPLHF	TRBV5-1	TRBJ1-6
CASSLATDIRLFF	TRBV7-9	TRBJ1-4
CASSLSLMEAFF	TRBV11-2	TRBJ1-1
CASSFDSTAQPQHF	TRBV28	TRBJ1-5
CASSLEGANFYGYTF	TRBV5-1	TRBJ1-2